The rows below give T cell receptor beta chains drawn from one sample of a study of regulatory T cells in long-lasting Graves disease. In TCRdb, the multiplex PCR reads were re-called with MiXCR into one record per CDR3 protein. The repertoire consists of more than 350,000 distinct CDR3 sequences, with about 15% occurring once and the leading ten covering over 15%. The same sample was also used in a study of T cells in Graves' hyperthyroidism and ophthalmopathy.

Sequenced here: peripheral blood mononuclear cells (PBMCs), sampled at new diagnosis, from a patient treated with antithyroid drugs. These TCRs come from a woman in her twenties or thirties with Graves disease. Each CDR3 is given with its conserved first and last residue. The D gene is left open where the match is weak. Clone size is stated in some rows and not others, as once, few, many or a class when expanded.

J,D,size,V,CDR3,DNA
TRBJ2-1,.,many,TRBV3-1,CASSQTLELDEQFF,TGTGCCAGCAGCCAAACGCTCGAGTTGGATGAGCAGTTCTTC
TRBJ2-3,TRBD1,many,TRBV6-2/TRBV6-3,CASRPGQGRGTQYF,TGTGCCAGCAGGCCCGGACAGGGGAGGGGTACGCAGTATTTT
TRBJ2-1,.,many,TRBV5-5,CASSSRTGNEQFF,TGTGCCAGCAGCTCTCGGACGGGGAATGAGCAGTTCTTC
TRBJ1-5,.,.,TRBV7-2,CASSPQISNQPQHF,TGTGCCAGCAGCCCACAAATTAGCAATCAGCCCCAGCATTTT
TRBJ2-3,.,.,TRBV6-2/TRBV6-3,CASSYREQPHTDTQYF,TGTGCCAGCAGTTATCGCGAACAGCCACACACAGATACGCAGTATTTT
TRBJ1-1,TRBD1,.,TRBV6-1,CASHGGGLNTEAFF,TGTGCCAGCCACGGAGGGGGCTTGAACACTGAAGCTTTCTTT
TRBJ2-7,TRBD2,many,TRBV20-1,CSARGLAGGTGEQYF,TGCAGTGCTAGAGGACTAGCGGGAGGTACGGGCGAGCAGTACTTC
TRBJ1-6,.,many,TRBV6-5,CASSYKNRNNSPLHF,TGTGCCAGCAGTTACAAAAACAGGAATAATTCACCCCTCCACTTT
TRBJ2-1,TRBD1,.,TRBV20-1,CSANRQGYEQFF,TGCAGTGCTAACCGACAGGGCTATGAGCAGTTCTTC
TRBJ1-1,.,many,TRBV3-1,CASSQDMAGWGNTEAFF,TGTGCCAGCAGCCAAGATATGGCAGGATGGGGGAACACTGAAGCTTTCTTT
TRBJ1-2,.,many,TRBV19,CASSGYGYTF,TGTGCCAGTAGTGGGTATGGCTACACCTTC
TRBJ2-7,.,.,TRBV20-1,CSAHTPGNREYEQYF,TGCAGTGCCCATACCCCGGGGAACCGGGAATACGAGCAGTACTTC
TRBJ2-3,.,.,TRBV6-1,CASSFHRAPSTDTQYF,TGTGCCAGCAGTTTCCACCGGGCCCCTAGCACAGATACGCAGTATTTT
TRBJ2-5,TRBD2,few,TRBV18,CASSPGLAAFPGETQYF,TGTGCCAGCTCGCCAGGACTAGCCGCATTCCCGGGGGAGACCCAGTACTTC
TRBJ2-1,TRBD2,.,TRBV9,CASSVRGAGGNEQFF,TGTGCCAGCAGCGTACGCGGGGCGGGGGGTAATGAGCAGTTCTTC
TRBJ1-1,.,few,TRBV9,CASSAEHQNTEAFF,TGTGCCAGCAGCGCCGAACACCAGAACACTGAAGCTTTCTTT
TRBJ2-3,.,many,TRBV29-1,CSVELESASTDTQYF,TGCAGCGTTGAACTCGAGTCGGCTAGCACAGATACGCAGTATTTT
TRBJ2-1,.,many,TRBV20-1,CSARVPRGVDNEQFF,TGCAGTGCTAGGGTCCCGAGAGGAGTAGACAATGAGCAGTTCTTC
TRBJ2-7,.,many,TRBV30,CAWSVGGKAYEQYF,TGTGCCTGGAGTGTTGGAGGGAAGGCCTACGAGCAGTACTTC
TRBJ2-6,.,.,TRBV19,CASSPGPIVVGSGANVLTF,TGTGCCAGTAGCCCGGGACCGATTGTAGTGGGTTCCGGGGCCAACGTCCTGACTTTC
TRBJ1-2,.,many,TRBV12-3/TRBV12-4,CASSNNRAGNGYTF,TGTGCCAGCAGTAACAACAGGGCTGGGAATGGCTACACCTTC
TRBJ1-3,TRBD1,.,TRBV29-1,CSVAGGTGNTIYF,TGCAGCGTTGCAGGGGGAACTGGAAACACCATATATTTT
TRBJ1-4,TRBD1,many,TRBV5-1,CASSLDRGEEKLFF,TGCGCCAGCAGCTTGGACAGGGGAGAGGAAAAACTGTTTTTT